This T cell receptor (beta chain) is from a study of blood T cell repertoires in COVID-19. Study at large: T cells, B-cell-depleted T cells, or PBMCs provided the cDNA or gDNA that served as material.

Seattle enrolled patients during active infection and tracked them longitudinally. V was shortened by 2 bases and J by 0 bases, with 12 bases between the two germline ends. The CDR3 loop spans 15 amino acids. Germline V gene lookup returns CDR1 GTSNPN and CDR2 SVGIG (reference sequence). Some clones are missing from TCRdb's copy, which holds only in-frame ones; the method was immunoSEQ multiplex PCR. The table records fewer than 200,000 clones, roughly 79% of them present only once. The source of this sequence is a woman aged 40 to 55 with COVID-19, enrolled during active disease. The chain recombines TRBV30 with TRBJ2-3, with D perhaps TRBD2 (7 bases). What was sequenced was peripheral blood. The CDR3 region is CAWSRGGGSTDTQYF. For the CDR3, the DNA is TGTGCCTGGAGTCGAGGGGGGGGAAGCACAGATACGCAGTATTTT.